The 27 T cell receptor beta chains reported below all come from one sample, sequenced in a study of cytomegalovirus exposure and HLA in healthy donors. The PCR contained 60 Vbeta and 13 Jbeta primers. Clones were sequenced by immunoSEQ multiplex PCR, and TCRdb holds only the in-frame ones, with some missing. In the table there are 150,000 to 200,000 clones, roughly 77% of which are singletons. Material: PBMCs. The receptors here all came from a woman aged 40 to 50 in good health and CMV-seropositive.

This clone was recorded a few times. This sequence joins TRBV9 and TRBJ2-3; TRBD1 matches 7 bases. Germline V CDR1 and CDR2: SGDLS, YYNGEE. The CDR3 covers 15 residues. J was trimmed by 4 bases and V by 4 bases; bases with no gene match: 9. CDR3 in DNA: TGTGCCAGCAGCTCTGGGGCAGGGGGTGCAGATACGCAGTATTTT. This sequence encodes CASSSGAGGADTQYF. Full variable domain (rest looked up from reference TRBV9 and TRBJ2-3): DSGVTQTPKHLITATGQRVTLRCSPRSGDLSVYWYQQSLDQGLQFLIQYYNGEERAKGNILERFSAQQFPDLHSELNLSSLELGDSALYFCASSSGAGGADTQYFGPGTRLTVL.

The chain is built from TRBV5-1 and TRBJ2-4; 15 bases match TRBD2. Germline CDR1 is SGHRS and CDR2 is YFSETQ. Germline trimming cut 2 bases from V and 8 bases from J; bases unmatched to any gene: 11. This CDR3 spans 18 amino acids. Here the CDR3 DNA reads TGCGCCAGCAGCTTTGGGGGACTAGCGGGAGGCCGGGGGGACATTCAGTACTTC. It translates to CASSFGGLAGGRGDIQYF.

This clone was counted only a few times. CDR3: CASSQVGGGKGYTF. The CDR3 DNA is TGCGCCAGCAGCCAAGTTGGAGGAGGCAAAGGCTACACCTTC. The chain is built from TRBV4-1 and TRBJ1-2; no definite D call. The CDR3 extends over 14 amino acids. Trimming removed 1 base at V and 8 bases at J, with 14 bases between. CDR1 MGHRA and CDR2 YSYEKL come from the germline V gene.

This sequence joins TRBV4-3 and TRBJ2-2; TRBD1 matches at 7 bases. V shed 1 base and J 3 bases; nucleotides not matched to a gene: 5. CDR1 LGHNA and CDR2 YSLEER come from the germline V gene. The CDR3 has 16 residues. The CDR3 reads CASSQAVGTDTGELFF. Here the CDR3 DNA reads TGCGCCAGCAGCCAAGCAGTCGGGACAGACACCGGGGAGCTGTTTTTT.

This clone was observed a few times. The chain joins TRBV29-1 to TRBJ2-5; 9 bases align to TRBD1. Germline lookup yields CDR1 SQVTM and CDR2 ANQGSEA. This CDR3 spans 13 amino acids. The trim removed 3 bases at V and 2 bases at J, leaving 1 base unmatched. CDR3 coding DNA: TGCAGCGTTGAGACAGGGGGACAAGAGACCCAGTACTTC. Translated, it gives CSVETGGQETQYF.

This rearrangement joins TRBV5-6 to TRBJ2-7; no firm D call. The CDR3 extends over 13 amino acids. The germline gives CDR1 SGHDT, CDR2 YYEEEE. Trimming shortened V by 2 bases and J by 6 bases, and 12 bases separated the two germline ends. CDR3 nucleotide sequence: TGTGCCAGCAGCTTTAATTACCCCGGCGAGCAGTACTTC. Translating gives CASSFNYPGEQYF. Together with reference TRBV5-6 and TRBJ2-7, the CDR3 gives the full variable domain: DAGVTQSPTHLIKTRGQQVTLRCSPKSGHDTVSWYQQALGQGPQFIFQYYEEEERQRGNFPDRFSGHQFPNYSSELNVNALLLGDSALYLCASSFNYPGEQYFGPGTRLTVT.

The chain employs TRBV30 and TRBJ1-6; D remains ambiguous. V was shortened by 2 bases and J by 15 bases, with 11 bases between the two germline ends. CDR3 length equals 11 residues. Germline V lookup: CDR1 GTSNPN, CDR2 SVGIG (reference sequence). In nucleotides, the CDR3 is TGTGCCTGGAGTTCTACAGTTCGCCTCCACTTT. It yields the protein CAWSSTVRLHF.

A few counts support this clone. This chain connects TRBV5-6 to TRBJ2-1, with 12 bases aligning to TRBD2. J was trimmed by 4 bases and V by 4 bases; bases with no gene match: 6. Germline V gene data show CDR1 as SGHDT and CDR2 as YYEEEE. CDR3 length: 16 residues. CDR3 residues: CASSQTSGRYYNEQFF. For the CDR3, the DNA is TGTGCCAGCAGCCAGACTAGCGGGAGATATTACAATGAGCAGTTCTTC.

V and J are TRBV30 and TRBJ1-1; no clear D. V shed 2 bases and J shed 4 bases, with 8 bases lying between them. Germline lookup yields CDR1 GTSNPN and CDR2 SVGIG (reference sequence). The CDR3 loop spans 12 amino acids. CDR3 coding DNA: TGTGCCTGGAGTCCACAAAGCACTGAAGCTTTCTTT. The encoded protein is CAWSPQSTEAFF.

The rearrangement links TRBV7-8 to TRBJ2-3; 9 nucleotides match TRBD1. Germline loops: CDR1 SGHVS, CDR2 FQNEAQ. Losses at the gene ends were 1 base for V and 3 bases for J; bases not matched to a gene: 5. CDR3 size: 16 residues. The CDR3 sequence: CASSLGGQGLTDTQYF. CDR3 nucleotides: TGTGCCAGCAGCTTAGGGGGACAGGGTCTAACAGATACGCAGTATTTT.

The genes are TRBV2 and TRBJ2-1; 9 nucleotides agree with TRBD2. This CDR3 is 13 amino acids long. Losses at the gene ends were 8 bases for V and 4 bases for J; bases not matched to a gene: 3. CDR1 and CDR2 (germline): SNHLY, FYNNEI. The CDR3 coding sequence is TGTGCCAGCCAGCGGGAGGAGTACAATGAGCAGTTCTTC. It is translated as CASQREEYNEQFF.

The chain's CDR3 is CASSDSKIRGYTF. For the CDR3, the DNA is TGTGCCAGCAGTGATTCTAAGATCCGGGGCTACACCTTC. The chain recombines TRBV2 with TRBJ1-2; D gene uncertain. CDR3 size: 13 residues. Germline values: CDR1 SNHLY, CDR2 FYNNEI. V lost 3 bases and J lost 8, with 13 bases in between.

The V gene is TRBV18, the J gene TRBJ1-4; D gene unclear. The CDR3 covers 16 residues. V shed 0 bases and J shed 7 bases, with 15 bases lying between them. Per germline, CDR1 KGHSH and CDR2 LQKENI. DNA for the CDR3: TGTGCCAGCTCACCACCAAGTCCGCGTGAGGGTGAAAAACTGTTTTTT. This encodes CASSPPSPREGEKLFF.

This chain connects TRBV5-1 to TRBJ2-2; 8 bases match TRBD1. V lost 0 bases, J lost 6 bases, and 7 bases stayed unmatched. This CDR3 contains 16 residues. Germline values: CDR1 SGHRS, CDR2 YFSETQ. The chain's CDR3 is CASSLEAQGVSGELFF. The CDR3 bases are TGCGCCAGCAGCTTGGAAGCACAGGGGGTCTCCGGGGAGCTGTTTTTT. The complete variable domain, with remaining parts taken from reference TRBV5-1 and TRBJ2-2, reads KAGVTQTPRYLIKTRGQQVTLSCSPISGHRSVSWYQQTPGQGLQFLFEYFSETQRNKGNFPGRFSGRQFSNSRSEMNVSTLELGDSALYLCASSLEAQGVSGELFFGEGSRLTVL.

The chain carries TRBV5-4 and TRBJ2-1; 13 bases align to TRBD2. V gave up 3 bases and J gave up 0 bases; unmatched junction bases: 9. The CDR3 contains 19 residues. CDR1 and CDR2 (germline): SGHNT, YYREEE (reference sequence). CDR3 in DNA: TGTGCCAGCAGCTGGATGACTAGCGGGGGGCGTAGCTCCTACAATGAGCAGTTCTTC. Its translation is CASSWMTSGGRSSYNEQFF.

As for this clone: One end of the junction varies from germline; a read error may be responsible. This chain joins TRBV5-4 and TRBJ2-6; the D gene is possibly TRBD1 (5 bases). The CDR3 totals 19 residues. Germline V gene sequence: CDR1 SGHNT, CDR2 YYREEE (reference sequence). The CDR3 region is CASSLGSSAPLSGANVLTF. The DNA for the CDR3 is TGTGCCAGCAGCTTAGGGTCGAGCGCCCCCCTCTCTGGGGCCAACGTCTTGACTTTC.

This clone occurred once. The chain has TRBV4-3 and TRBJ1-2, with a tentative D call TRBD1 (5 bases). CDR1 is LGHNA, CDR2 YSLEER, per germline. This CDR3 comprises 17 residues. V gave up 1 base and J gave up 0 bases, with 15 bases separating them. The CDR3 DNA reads TGCGCCAGCAGCCAAGGAGGTCTACGGGGGGCTAACTATGGCTACACCTTC. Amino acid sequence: CASSQGGLRGANYGYTF.

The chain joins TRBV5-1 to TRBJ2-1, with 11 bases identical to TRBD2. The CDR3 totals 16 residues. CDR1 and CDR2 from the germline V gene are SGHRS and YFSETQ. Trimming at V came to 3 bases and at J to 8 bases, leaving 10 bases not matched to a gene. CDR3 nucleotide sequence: TGCGCCAGCAGCTCCCTCGAGGGTAGCGGGAGGGATGAGCAGTTCTTC. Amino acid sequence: CASSSLEGSGRDEQFF.

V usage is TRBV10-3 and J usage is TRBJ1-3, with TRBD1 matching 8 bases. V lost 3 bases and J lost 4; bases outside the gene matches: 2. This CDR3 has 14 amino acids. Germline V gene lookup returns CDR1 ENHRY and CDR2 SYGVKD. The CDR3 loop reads CAISDQGAGNTIYF. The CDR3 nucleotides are TGTGCCATCAGTGACCAGGGGGCAGGAAACACCATATATTTT.

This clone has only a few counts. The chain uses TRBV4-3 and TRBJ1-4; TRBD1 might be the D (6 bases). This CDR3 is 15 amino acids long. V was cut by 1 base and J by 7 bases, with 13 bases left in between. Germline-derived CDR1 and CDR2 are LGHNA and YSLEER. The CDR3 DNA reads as TGCGCCAGCAGCCAAGTGGGAGGGGGGGGTGAAAAACTGTTTTTT. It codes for CASSQVGGGGEKLFF.

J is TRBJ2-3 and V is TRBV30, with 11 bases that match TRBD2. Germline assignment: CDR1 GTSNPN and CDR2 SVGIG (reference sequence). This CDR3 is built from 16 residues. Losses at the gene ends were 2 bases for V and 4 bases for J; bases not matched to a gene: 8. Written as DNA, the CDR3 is TGTGCCTGGAGTCATAGCGGGAGGGCCCGTTCAGATACGCAGTATTTT. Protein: CAWSHSGRARSDTQYF.

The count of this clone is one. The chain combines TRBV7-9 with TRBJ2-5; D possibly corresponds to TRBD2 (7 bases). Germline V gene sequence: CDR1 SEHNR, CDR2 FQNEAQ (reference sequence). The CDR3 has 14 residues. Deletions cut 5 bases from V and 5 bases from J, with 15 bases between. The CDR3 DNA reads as TGTGCCAGCAGCCCCCGGGGGGCCGAGGAGACCCAGTACTTC. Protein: CASSPRGAEETQYF. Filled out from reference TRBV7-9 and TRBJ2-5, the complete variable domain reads DTGVSQNPRHKITKRGQNVTFRCDPISEHNRLYWYRQTLGQGPEFLTYFQNEAQLEKSRLLSDRFSAERPKGSFSTLEIQRTEQGDSAMYLCASSPRGAEETQYFGPGTRLLVL.

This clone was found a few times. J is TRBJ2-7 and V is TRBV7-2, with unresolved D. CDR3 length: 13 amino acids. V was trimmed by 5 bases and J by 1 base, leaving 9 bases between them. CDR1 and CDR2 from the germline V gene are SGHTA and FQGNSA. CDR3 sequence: CASSLQISYEQYF. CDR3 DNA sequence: TGTGCCAGCAGCCTACAGATATCCTACGAGCAGTACTTC.

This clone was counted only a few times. Here the CDR3 DNA reads TGTGCCAGCAGACAAAGGGGGGGCCTAGCCAAAAACATTCAGTACTTC. Amino acids: CASRQRGGLAKNIQYF. This chain links TRBV13 with TRBJ2-4; D might be TRBD2 (7 bases). V was shortened by 6 bases and J by 0 bases, with 15 bases between the two germline ends. Germline CDR1 is PRHDT and CDR2 is FYEKMQ (reference sequence). There are 16 residues in the CDR3.

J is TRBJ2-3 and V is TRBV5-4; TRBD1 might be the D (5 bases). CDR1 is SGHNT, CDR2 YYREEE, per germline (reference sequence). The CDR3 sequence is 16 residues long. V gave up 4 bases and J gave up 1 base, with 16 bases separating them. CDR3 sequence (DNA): TGTGCCAGCAGCCCAGGTTTGGGGCTTGGCACAGATACGCAGTATTTT. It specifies CASSPGLGLGTDTQYF.

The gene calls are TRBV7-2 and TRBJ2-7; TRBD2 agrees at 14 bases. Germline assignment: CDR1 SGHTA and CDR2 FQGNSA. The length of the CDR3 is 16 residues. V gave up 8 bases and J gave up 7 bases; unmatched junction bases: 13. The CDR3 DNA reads TGTGCCAGCGGGACTAGCGGGAGTGGGATTGTGAGGGAGCAGTACTTC. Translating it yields CASGTSGSGIVREQYF.

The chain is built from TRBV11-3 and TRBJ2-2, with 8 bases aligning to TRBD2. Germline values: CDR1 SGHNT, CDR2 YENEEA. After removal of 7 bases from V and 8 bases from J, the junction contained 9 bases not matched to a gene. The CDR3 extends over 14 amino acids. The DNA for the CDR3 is TGTGCCAGCATCGGGACTAGAGGGGCGGGGGAGCTGTTTTTT. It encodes CASIGTRGAGELFF.